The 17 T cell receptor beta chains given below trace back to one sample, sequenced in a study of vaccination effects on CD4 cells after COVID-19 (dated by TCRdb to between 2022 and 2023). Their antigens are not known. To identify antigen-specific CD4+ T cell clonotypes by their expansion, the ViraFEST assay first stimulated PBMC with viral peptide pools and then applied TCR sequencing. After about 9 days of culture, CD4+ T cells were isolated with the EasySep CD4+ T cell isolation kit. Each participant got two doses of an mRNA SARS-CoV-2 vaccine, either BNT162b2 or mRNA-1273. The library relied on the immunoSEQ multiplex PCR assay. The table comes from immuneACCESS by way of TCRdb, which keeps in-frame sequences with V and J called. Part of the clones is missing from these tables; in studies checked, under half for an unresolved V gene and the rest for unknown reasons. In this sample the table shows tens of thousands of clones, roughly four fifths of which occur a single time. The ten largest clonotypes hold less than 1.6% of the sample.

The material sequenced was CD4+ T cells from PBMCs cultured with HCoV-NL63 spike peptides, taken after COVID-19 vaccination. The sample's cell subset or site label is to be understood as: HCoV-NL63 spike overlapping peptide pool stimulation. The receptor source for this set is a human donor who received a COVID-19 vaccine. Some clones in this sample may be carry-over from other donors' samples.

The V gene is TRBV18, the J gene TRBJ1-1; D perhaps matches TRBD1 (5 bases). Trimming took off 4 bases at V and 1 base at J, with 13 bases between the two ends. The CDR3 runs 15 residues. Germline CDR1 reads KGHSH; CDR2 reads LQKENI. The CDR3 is CASSRGNDRNTEAFF. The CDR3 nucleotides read TGTGCCAGCTCACGGGGGAACGACAGGAACACTGAAGCTTTCTTT.

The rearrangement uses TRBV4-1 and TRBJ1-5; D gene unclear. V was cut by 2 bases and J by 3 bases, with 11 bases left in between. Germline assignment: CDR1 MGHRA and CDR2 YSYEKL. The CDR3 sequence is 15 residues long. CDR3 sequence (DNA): TGCGCCAGCAGCCAACAAGCAGATTTCAATCAGCCCCAGCATTTT. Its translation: CASSQQADFNQPQHF.

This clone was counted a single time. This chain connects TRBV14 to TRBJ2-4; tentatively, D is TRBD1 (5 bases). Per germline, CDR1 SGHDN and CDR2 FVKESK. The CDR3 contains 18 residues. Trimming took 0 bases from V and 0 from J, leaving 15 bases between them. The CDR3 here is CASSQDRGGSLAKNIQYF. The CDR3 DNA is TGTGCCAGCAGCCAAGATAGGGGCGGAAGTCTAGCCAAAAACATTCAGTACTTC.

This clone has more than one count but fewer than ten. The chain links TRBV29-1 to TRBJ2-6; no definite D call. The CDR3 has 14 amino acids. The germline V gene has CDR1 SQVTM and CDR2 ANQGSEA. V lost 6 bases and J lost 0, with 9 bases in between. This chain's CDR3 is CSVRPGSGANVLTF. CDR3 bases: TGCAGCGTCAGACCTGGCTCTGGGGCCAACGTCCTGACTTTC.

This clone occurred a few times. In DNA form, the CDR3 reads TGTGCCAGCAGCTTATACCGTAGCTCTGGAAACACCATATATTTT. Translated: CASSLYRSSGNTIYF. The rearrangement uses TRBV11-2 and TRBJ1-3, with unresolved D. The V end lost 2 bases, the J end lost 0 bases, and 8 bases lay between the germline ends. CDR1 is SGHAT, CDR2 FQNNGV, per germline. The CDR3 totals 15 residues.

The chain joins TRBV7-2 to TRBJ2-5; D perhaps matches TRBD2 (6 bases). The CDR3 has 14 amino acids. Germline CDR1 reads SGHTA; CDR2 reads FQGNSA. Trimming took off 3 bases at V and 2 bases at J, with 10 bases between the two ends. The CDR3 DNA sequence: TGTGCCAGCAGCTTTCGGAGGGATCAAGAGACCCAGTACTTC. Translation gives CASSFRRDQETQYF.

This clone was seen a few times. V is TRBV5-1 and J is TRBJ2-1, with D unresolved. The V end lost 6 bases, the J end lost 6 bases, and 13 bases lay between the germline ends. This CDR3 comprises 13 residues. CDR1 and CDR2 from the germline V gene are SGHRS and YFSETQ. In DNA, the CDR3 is TGCGCCAGCATCTCCAGGCATCTCAATGAGCAGTTCTTC. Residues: CASISRHLNEQFF.

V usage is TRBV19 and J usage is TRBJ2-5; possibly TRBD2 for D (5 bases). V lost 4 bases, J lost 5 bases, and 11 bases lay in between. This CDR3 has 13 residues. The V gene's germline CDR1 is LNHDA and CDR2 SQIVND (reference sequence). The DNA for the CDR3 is TGTGCCAGTAGTACGAGGGCCCGGGAGACCCAGTACTTC. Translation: CASSTRARETQYF.

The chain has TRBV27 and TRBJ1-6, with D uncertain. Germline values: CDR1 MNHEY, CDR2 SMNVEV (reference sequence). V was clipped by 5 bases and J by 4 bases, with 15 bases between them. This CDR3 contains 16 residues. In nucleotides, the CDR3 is TGTGCCAGCAGTGCCACCTATTTAGGGTATAATTCACCCCTCCACTTT. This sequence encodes CASSATYLGYNSPLHF.

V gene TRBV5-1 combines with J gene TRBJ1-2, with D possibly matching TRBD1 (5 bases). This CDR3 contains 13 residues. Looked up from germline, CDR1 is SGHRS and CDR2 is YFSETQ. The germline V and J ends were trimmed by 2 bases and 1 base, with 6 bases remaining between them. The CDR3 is CASSFDSNYGYTF. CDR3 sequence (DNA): TGCGCCAGCAGCTTCGACAGTAACTATGGCTACACCTTC. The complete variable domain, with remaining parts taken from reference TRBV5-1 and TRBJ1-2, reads KAGVTQTPRYLIKTRGQQVTLSCSPISGHRSVSWYQQTPGQGLQFLFEYFSETQRNKGNFPGRFSGRQFSNSRSEMNVSTLELGDSALYLCASSFDSNYGYTFGSGTRLTVV.

The CDR3 protein is CASSISGGVGQETQYF. In DNA form, the CDR3 reads TGTGCCAGTAGTATAAGTGGTGGGGTAGGCCAAGAGACCCAGTACTTC. The chain joins TRBV19 to TRBJ2-5; no firm D call. The germline V gene encodes CDR1 LNHDA and CDR2 SQIVND (reference sequence). V lost 2 bases and J lost 1, with 14 bases in between. The CDR3 has 16 residues. Full variable domain (outside the CDR3, taken from reference TRBV19 and TRBJ2-5): DGGITQSPKYLFRKEGQNVTLSCEQNLNHDAMYWYRQDPGQGLRLIYYSQIVNDFQKGDIAEGYSVSREKKESFPLTVTSAQKNPTAFYLCASSISGGVGQETQYFGPGTRLLVL.

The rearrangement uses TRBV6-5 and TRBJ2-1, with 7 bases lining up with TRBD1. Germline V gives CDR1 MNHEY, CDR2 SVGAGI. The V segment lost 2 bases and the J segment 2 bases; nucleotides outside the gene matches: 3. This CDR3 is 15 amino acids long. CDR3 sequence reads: CASSYEDRPYNEQFF. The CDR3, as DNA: TGTGCCAGCAGTTACGAGGACAGGCCCTACAATGAGCAGTTCTTC.

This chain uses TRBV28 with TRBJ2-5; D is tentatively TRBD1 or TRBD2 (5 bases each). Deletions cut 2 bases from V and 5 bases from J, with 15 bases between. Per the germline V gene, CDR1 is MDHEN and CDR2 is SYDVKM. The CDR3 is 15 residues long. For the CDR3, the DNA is TGTGCCAGCAGTTTAAGGGACGGGGACGTGGAGACCCAGTACTTC. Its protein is CASSLRDGDVETQYF.

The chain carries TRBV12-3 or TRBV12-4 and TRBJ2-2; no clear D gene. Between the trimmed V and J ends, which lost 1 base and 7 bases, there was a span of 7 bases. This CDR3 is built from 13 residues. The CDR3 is CASSLGPRGELFF. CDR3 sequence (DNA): TGTGCCAGCAGTTTAGGACCTCGCGGGGAGCTGTTTTTT.

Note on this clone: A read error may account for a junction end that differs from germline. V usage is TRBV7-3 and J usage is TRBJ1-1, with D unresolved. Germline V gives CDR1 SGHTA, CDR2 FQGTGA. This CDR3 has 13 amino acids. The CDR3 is CASSLTRVTEAFF. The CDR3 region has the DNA TGTGCCAGCAGCCTAACGAGAGTCACTGAAGCTTTCTTT.

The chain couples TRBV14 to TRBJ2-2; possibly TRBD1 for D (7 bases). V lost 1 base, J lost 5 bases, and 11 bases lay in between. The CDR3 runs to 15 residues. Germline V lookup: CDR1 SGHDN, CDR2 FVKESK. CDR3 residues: CASSQVAGGTGELFF. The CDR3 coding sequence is TGTGCCAGCAGCCAAGTGGCAGGGGGGACCGGGGAGCTGTTTTTT.

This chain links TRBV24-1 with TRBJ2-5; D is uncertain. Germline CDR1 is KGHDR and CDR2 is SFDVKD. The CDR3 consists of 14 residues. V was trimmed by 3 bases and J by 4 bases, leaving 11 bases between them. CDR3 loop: CATSDPRRTETQYF. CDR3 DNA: TGTGCCACCAGTGATCCACGAAGAACAGAGACCCAGTACTTC.